The rows below give T cell receptor beta chains drawn from one sample of a study of T cell responses to AZD1222 COVID-19 vaccine. Sequenced by immunoSEQ multiplex PCR; TCRdb stores in-frame clones only, minus some. The sample lists under 140,000 clones; roughly 90% were seen once. The specimen comprised peripheral blood, sampled on day 0 of AZD1222 vaccination. The origin of the receptors is an adult in good health. The conserved cysteine and the conserved F or W are not part of the CDR3 here.

cdr3_aa,v_call,j_call
ASSMGRDTQY,TRBV19,TRBJ2-3
ASRENRNGNTEAF,TRBV6-5,TRBJ1-1
ASSQDPGGRRNTIY,TRBV4-1,TRBJ1-3
ASTEKKFGTEAF,TRBV25-1,TRBJ1-1
ASSSGAGLNIQY,TRBV7-9,TRBJ2-4
ASNKDSNMNTEAF,TRBV6-4,TRBJ1-1
ASSPGTGNTGELF,TRBV19,TRBJ2-2
SVTHRGRGTEAF,TRBV29-1,TRBJ1-1
ASSPQGAVNTEAF,TRBV6-5,TRBJ1-1
RAGLNSPLH,TRBV20-1,TRBJ1-6
ASSFGRPQGANVLT,TRBV7-8,TRBJ2-6
ASGGSTYEQY,TRBV6-5,TRBJ2-7
ASSPQWGLNNEKLF,TRBV9,TRBJ1-4
ASSERESGNEQF,TRBV19,TRBJ2-1
ASSLRTGQLNEQF,TRBV7-9,TRBJ2-1
ATSREGRGNTEAF,TRBV15,TRBJ1-1
ASSQRQGGSSGNTIY,TRBV5-1,TRBJ1-3
ASSPLREWGNTIY,TRBV18,TRBJ1-3
ASSRTSTAAGTEAF,TRBV3-1/TRBV3-2,TRBJ1-1
ASSGDRGETQY,TRBV4-1,TRBJ2-5
SVRQGTTSSKNYGYT,TRBV29-1,TRBJ1-2
ASSPPRGMNTEAF,TRBV5-1,TRBJ1-1
ASSPHGLPSYEQY,TRBV3-1/TRBV3-2,TRBJ2-7
ASSPYNEQF,TRBV28,TRBJ2-1
ASSLSLVWGGVNYNEQF,TRBV27,TRBJ2-1
ASSEVRAHYEQY,TRBV2,TRBJ2-7
ASSLVGAIYGYT,TRBV5-4,TRBJ1-2
ASGQGLVDYGYT,TRBV19,TRBJ1-2
ASSHLSTGGNTIY,TRBV3-1/TRBV3-2,TRBJ1-3
ALGGGT,TRBV11-2,TRBJ1-2
ASSPGQVAFNYGYT,TRBV5-1,TRBJ1-2
ASSLFAGPYNEQF,TRBV27,TRBJ2-1
ASVGDRPSSGANVLT,TRBV4-1,TRBJ2-6
ASSRSGVGDEQF,TRBV11-3,TRBJ2-1
ASSWDGGSNQPQH,TRBV6-5,TRBJ1-5
ASSSNSYNEQF,TRBV2,TRBJ2-1
ATRDRAATNEKLF,TRBV18,TRBJ1-4
ASSTPSGRGETQY,TRBV19,TRBJ2-5
ATQGQGEGYT,TRBV15,TRBJ1-2